This T cell receptor (beta chain) derives from a study of blood T cell repertoires in COVID-19. The wider study: COVID-19 samples, acute and convalescent, were from the United States, Italy and Spain. In each case, the material was cDNA or gDNA derived from T cells, B-cell-depleted T cells, or PBMCs.

The CDR3 has 16 residues. Germline V gene lookup returns CDR1 SSHAT and CDR2 FNYEAQ (reference sequence). The table came from immunoSEQ multiplex PCR; TCRdb's copy has only in-frame clones and leaves some out. The sample lists tens of thousands of clones, approximately 83% occurring once. Notes on this clone: Its ends do not fully match the called genes, so a read error is possible.

The Seattle patients, enrolled during active infection, were followed longitudinally. The rearrangement links TRBV7-7 to TRBJ2-1, with 14 nucleotides matching TRBD2. The source material was peripheral blood. The sequence was obtained from a man aged 45-60 years with COVID-19, enrolled during active disease. Here the CDR3 reads CASSPGLAGAGHEQFF. In nucleotides, the CDR3 is TGTGCTAGCAGCCCGGGACTAGCGGGAGCTGGCCATGAGCAGTTCTTC.